Detailed here is one TCR beta chain. At the DNA level, this CDR3 is encoded by other sequences in the same sample as well. This record belongs to a study of cytomegalovirus exposure and HLA in healthy donors. The primer mix had 60 Vbeta and 13 Jbeta primers. Measured with immunoSEQ multiplex PCR; TCRdb has only the in-frame clones, and not every one. This table lists 80,000 to 100,000 clones. Per germline, CDR1 LGHNA and CDR2 YSLEER. The germline V and J ends were trimmed by 3 bases and 4 bases, with 10 bases remaining between them. The CDR3 totals 15 residues. The V gene is TRBV4-3, the J gene TRBJ1-6; D gene uncertain. The specimen sequenced was PBMCs. The receptor was isolated from a man aged 50 or older in good health and CMV-seropositive. CDR3 in DNA: TGCGCCAGCAGCCAGGCACGGGAATATAATTCACCCCTCCACTTT. Amino acids: CASSQAREYNSPLHF.